This entry lists 30 T cell receptor beta chains sequenced from one sample in a study of shared clonotypes between healthy human individuals (TCRdb year 2020). CD8 naive samples consisted of CD45RO-negative cells that were positively selected for CCR7, yielding a CD45RA+CCR7+ population without TemRA cells. To prepare the library, the immunoSEQ multiplex PCR assay was applied. This immuneACCESS table, as held by TCRdb, lists in-frame sequences with V and J called but not all clones. Of the missing ones, under half trace to an unresolved V gene in checked studies; the others have no known cause. The sample records about 820,000 clones, 85% to 95% of which are singletons. The top ten clonotypes cover 24% of the sample. The sequencing sample was made of naive CD8+ T cells sorted from blood. Sample cell subset or site, as interpreted from the label and publication: CD45RA+CCR7+. These receptors came from a man between 25 and 39 years old in good health.

The V call is TRBV14, the J call TRBJ2-5, with 9 bases that match TRBD2. The germline V gene has CDR1 SGHDN and CDR2 FVKESK. V gave up 4 bases and J gave up 2 bases; unmatched junction bases: 8. The CDR3 is made up of 16 amino acids. CDR3 in DNA: TGTGCCAGCAGCCGAACCGGGACTAGCTTACAAGAGACCCAGTACTTC. Residues: CASSRTGTSLQETQYF.

The chain is built from TRBV9 and TRBJ2-3, with 11 bases fitting TRBD2. Trimming took 3 bases from V and 4 from J; bases not matched to a gene: 10. The CDR3 loop spans 17 amino acids. Germline CDR1 SGDLS, CDR2 YYNGEE. CDR3 DNA: TGTGCCAGCAGCGGATCTCTAGCGGGAGGTCCCGCAGATACGCAGTATTTT. Amino acids: CASSGSLAGGPADTQYF.

The chain links TRBV27 to TRBJ2-5, with D possibly matching TRBD1 (6 bases). V was pared by 5 bases and J by 9 bases, with 16 bases between. The CDR3 runs 13 residues. The germline CDR1 and CDR2 sequences are MNHEY and SMNVEV (reference sequence). The CDR3 nucleotides are TGTGCCAGCAGTCCTACAGGGTATTCGGCCCAGTACTTC. Translating gives CASSPTGYSAQYF.

The chain joins TRBV29-1 to TRBJ1-4; the D is unclear. Germline assignment: CDR1 SQVTM and CDR2 ANQGSEA. V lost 6 bases and J 2 bases, leaving 10 bases between the germline ends. The CDR3 sequence is 13 residues long. CDR3 bases: TGCAGCGTGGGCCTCGCTACTAATGAAAAACTGTTTTTT. Its translation: CSVGLATNEKLFF.

This chain connects TRBV7-2 to TRBJ1-2; TRBD1 aligns across 7 bases. With V trimmed by 4 bases and J by 0 bases, 5 bases remained unmatched. The CDR3 has 15 residues. Germline CDR1 and CDR2: SGHTA and FQGNSA. The CDR3 sequence: CASSYSGTANYGYTF. The CDR3 region has the DNA TGTGCCAGCAGCTATTCCGGGACAGCTAACTATGGCTACACCTTC.

The chain uses TRBV28 and TRBJ1-1, with TRBD1 matching 11 bases. V was clipped by 7 bases and J by 5 bases; unmatched bases: 21. This CDR3 is built from 19 residues. Germline V gives CDR1 MDHEN, CDR2 SYDVKM. The CDR3, as DNA: TGTGCCAGCATCCTGGAGATATCTCAAGGGACAGGGGGTCGAACTGAAGCTTTCTTT. Its translation: CASILEISQGTGGRTEAFF.

V is TRBV5-4 and J is TRBJ2-7; 9 nucleotides align to TRBD1. V lost 6 bases and J lost 5; bases outside the gene matches: 9. This CDR3 region has 14 residues. CDR1 and CDR2 from the germline V gene are SGHNT and YYREEE (reference sequence). As DNA, the CDR3 is TGTGCCAGCACCCGACAGGGGGAGAGGGACGAGCAGTACTTC. It translates to CASTRQGERDEQYF.

The genes are TRBV10-3 and TRBJ2-5, with 14 bases lining up with TRBD2. From germline, CDR1 is ENHRY and CDR2 SYGVKD. This CDR3 has 19 residues. Trimming cost V 0 bases and J 3 bases; bases outside gene matches: 9. CDR3 residues: CAISESRLAGGPLEETQYF. The CDR3 region has the DNA TGTGCCATCAGTGAGTCTCGACTAGCGGGAGGGCCGTTGGAAGAGACCCAGTACTTC.

The chain carries TRBV5-1 and TRBJ2-7; D is unclear. The V end lost 4 bases, the J end lost 7 bases, and 12 bases lay between the germline ends. CDR1 SGHRS and CDR2 YFSETQ come from the germline V gene. The CDR3 is made up of 12 amino acids. The CDR3 DNA reads TGCGCCAGCAGCCTTGGGCAGTATGAGCAGTACTTC. It specifies CASSLGQYEQYF.

The chain's CDR3 is CASSLRGGETDTQYF. For the CDR3, the DNA is TGTGCCAGCAGCTTAAGGGGGGGTGAGACAGATACGCAGTATTTT. The J gene is TRBJ2-3, the V gene TRBV11-2; D may be TRBD2 (7 bases). The V end was cut by 2 bases, the J end by 3 bases, with 12 bases between. The CDR3 consists of 15 residues. Germline assignment: CDR1 SGHAT and CDR2 FQNNGV.

V usage is TRBV6-6 and J usage is TRBJ2-1, with a possible D match to TRBD2 (5 bases). This CDR3 comprises 14 residues. CDR1 MNHNY and CDR2 SVGAGI come from the germline V gene (reference sequence). Trimming took off 6 bases at V and 6 bases at J, with 15 bases between the two ends. CDR3 sequence reads: CASSPRASPNEQFF. Here the CDR3 DNA reads TGTGCCAGCAGCCCGCGGGCCTCCCCCAATGAGCAGTTCTTC.

The CDR3 DNA reads as TGTGCCAGCAGTTTCTCCAGGTCTTCGGCGTTCGAGCAGTACTTC. Encoded protein: CASSFSRSSAFEQYF. The chain combines TRBV6-6 with TRBJ2-7; D is unclear. The CDR3 loop spans 15 amino acids. The V gene lost 4 bases and the J gene lost 6 bases, with 19 bases spanning the gap. Germline V gene data show CDR1 as MNHNY and CDR2 as SVGAGI (reference sequence).

The chain carries TRBV6-6 and TRBJ2-2; no firm D call. Germline CDR1 MNHNY, CDR2 SVGAGI (reference sequence). V was cut by 4 bases and J by 3 bases, with 9 bases left in between. The CDR3 is 14 residues long. The CDR3 DNA sequence: TGTGCCAGCAGTTCCCTGGGGTACACCGGGGAGCTGTTTTTT. Encoded protein: CASSSLGYTGELFF.

The chain couples TRBV7-6 to TRBJ2-6; D may correspond to TRBD1 or TRBD2 (5 bases each). Trimming left V 2 bases short and J 2 bases short, with 22 bases between. Germline V gene sequence: CDR1 SGHVS, CDR2 FNYEAQ. The CDR3 loop spans 20 amino acids. The DNA of the CDR3 is TGTGCCAGCAGCTTATCCCTTTCGACAGCAGTACTAGCTGGGGCCAACGTCCTGACTTTC. Residues: CASSLSLSTAVLAGANVLTF.

V usage is TRBV28 and J usage is TRBJ2-7; 12 nucleotides line up with TRBD2. Germline V lookup: CDR1 MDHEN, CDR2 SYDVKM. Trimming removed 4 bases from V and 5 bases from J; junction bases left unmatched: 9. The CDR3 runs to 16 residues. CDR3 DNA: TGTGCCAGCAGTTCCAGACTAGCGGGAGAAGTCGACGAGCAGTACTTC. Translated: CASSSRLAGEVDEQYF.

In its sample, this clone was seen once. The V and J genes are TRBV27 and TRBJ2-5; 7 positions match TRBD2. With V trimmed by 2 bases and J by 3 bases, 9 bases remained unmatched. Germline V lookup: CDR1 MNHEY, CDR2 SMNVEV (reference sequence). The CDR3 sequence is 16 residues long. The CDR3 DNA is TGTGCCAGCAGTTTAAATCTAGCGGCAAGGGAAGAGACCCAGTACTTC. Translation: CASSLNLAAREETQYF.

V and J are TRBV27 and TRBJ2-5; tentative D call: TRBD2 (5 bases). The CDR3 spans 11 residues. The germline CDR1 and CDR2 sequences are MNHEY and SMNVEV (reference sequence). Deletions cut 11 bases from V and 4 bases from J, with 11 bases between. The CDR3 DNA reads as TGTGCCGTAGAGCGGAGAGAGACCCAGTACTTC. It is translated as CAVERRETQYF.

The chain carries TRBV4-1 and TRBJ2-1; TRBD1 matches 7 bases. J gave up 13 bases and V 0 bases, and 6 bases lay outside the gene matches. The length of the CDR3 is 13 residues. CDR1 MGHRA and CDR2 YSYEKL come from the germline V gene. This chain's CDR3 is CASSQDPGQAQFF. CDR3 in DNA: TGCGCCAGCAGCCAAGATCCCGGACAGGCCCAGTTCTTC.

The chain uses TRBV2 and TRBJ1-1, with 7 bases aligning to TRBD1. Losses at the gene ends were 4 bases for V and 1 base for J; bases not matched to a gene: 3. Germline-derived CDR1 and CDR2 are SNHLY and FYNNEI. The CDR3 extends over 14 amino acids. CDR3 coding DNA: TGTGCCAGCAGTGCCGGGACAGAGAACACTGAAGCTTTCTTT. It specifies CASSAGTENTEAFF. The variable domain in full, with the rest retrieved from reference TRBV2 and TRBJ1-1, is EPEVTQTPSHQVTQMGQEVILRCVPISNHLYFYWYRQILGQKVEFLVSFYNNEISEKSEIFDDQFSVERPDGSNFTLKIRSTKLEDSAMYFCASSAGTENTEAFFGQGTRLTVV.

The chain combines TRBV4-1 with TRBJ1-5, with unresolved D. V lost 0 bases to trimming and J lost 0 bases, with 9 bases between them. CDR3 length: 16 amino acids. Germline V gives CDR1 MGHRA, CDR2 YSYEKL. The CDR3 nucleotides are TGCGCCAGCAGCCAAGATGGAAGTTATAGCAATCAGCCCCAGCATTTT. Translated: CASSQDGSYSNQPQHF.

The V and J genes are TRBV15 and TRBJ2-7, with unresolved D. The germline V gene has CDR1 LNHNV and CDR2 YYDKDF (reference sequence). The V end lost 0 bases, the J end lost 4 bases, and 4 bases lay between the germline ends. The CDR3 extends over 12 amino acids. The CDR3 nucleotides read TGTGCCACCAGCAGAGAGGGTTACGAGCAGTACTTC. It specifies CATSREGYEQYF.

V is TRBV7-3 and J is TRBJ2-3, with D possibly being TRBD1 (5 bases). CDR1 and CDR2 (germline): SGHTA, FQGTGA. The V end lost 5 bases, the J end lost 5 bases, and 20 bases lay between the germline ends. The CDR3 is 16 residues long. The CDR3 DNA follows: TGTGCCAGCAGCCGCCGTGGCAAAGGGGTTGAAGATACGCAGTATTTT. Translating it yields CASSRRGKGVEDTQYF.

In the case of this clone: A read error may account for a junction end that differs from germline. The chain employs TRBV25-1 and TRBJ2-3, with TRBD2 matching 8 bases. CDR1 MGHDK and CDR2 SYGVNS come from the germline V gene. CDR3 length equals 16 residues. The CDR3 region is CASSEFGLASTDTQYF. CDR3 sequence (DNA): TGTGCCAGCAGCGAATTTGGACTAGCTAGCACAGATACGCAGTATTTT.

The J gene is TRBJ1-5, the V gene TRBV1; TRBD1 is the table's D call, not checked against the DNA. TRBV1 is noted as a pseudogene. CDR3 length equals 13 residues. The CDR3 sequence: CTSSGHPNQPQHF. The CDR3, as DNA: TGCACCAGCAGCGGGCATCCAAATCAGCCCCAGCATTTT.

V gene TRBV19 combines with J gene TRBJ1-5; D is unresolved. In germline, CDR1 is LNHDA, CDR2 SQIVND (reference sequence). The ends were cut back, 7 bases at V and 4 bases at J, with 17 bases in the middle. This CDR3 is built from 15 residues. The CDR3 sequence is CASTMTAGGNQPQHF. The CDR3 DNA follows: TGTGCCAGTACTATGACCGCCGGAGGGAATCAGCCCCAGCATTTT.

The chain has TRBV6-5 and TRBJ2-6, with D possibly matching TRBD1 (6 bases). The V and J ends lost 6 bases and 0 bases respectively, with 9 bases between them. The germline CDR1 and CDR2 sequences are MNHEY and SVGAGI. The CDR3 covers 15 residues. CDR3 coding DNA: TGTGCCAGCAGGCAAGGGGGCTCTGGGGCCAACGTCCTGACTTTC. Amino acids: CASRQGGSGANVLTF.

The V call is TRBV14, the J call TRBJ2-5, with 11 nucleotides matching TRBD2. Looked up from germline, CDR1 is SGHDN and CDR2 is FVKESK. The CDR3 has 23 amino acids. Trimming removed 2 bases from V and 0 bases from J; junction bases left unmatched: 23. CDR3 sequence: CASSQLGSAPGVAGGLYQETQYF. As DNA, the CDR3 is TGTGCCAGCAGCCAACTGGGTTCAGCGCCCGGGGTAGCGGGAGGGCTGTACCAAGAGACCCAGTACTTC. The variable domain in full, with the rest retrieved from reference TRBV14 and TRBJ2-5, is EAGVTQFPSHSVIEKGQTVTLRCDPISGHDNLYWYRRVMGKEIKFLLHFVKESKQDESGMPNNRFLAERTGGTYSTLKVQPAELEDSGVYFCASSQLGSAPGVAGGLYQETQYFGPGTRLLVL.

This chain connects TRBV29-1 to TRBJ2-1; D perhaps matches TRBD2 (5 bases). Germline lookup yields CDR1 SQVTM and CDR2 ANQGSEA. V was cut by 5 bases and J by 4 bases, with 12 bases left in between. CDR3 size: 13 residues. CDR3 sequence: CSVRDGEYNEQFF. CDR3 DNA sequence: TGCAGCGTTCGAGACGGGGAGTACAATGAGCAGTTCTTC.

The chain joins TRBV9 to TRBJ1-3, with 11 bases fitting TRBD1. This CDR3 contains 15 residues. Germline CDR1 reads SGDLS; CDR2 reads YYNGEE. The V segment lost 4 bases and the J segment 4 bases; nucleotides outside the gene matches: 4. The CDR3 region has the DNA TGTGCCAGCAGCCCGCGGACAGGGGGCGGAAACACCATATATTTT. Protein sequence: CASSPRTGGGNTIYF.

The chain links TRBV7-9 to TRBJ2-7, with TRBD1 identical over 7 bases. V was pared by 2 bases and J by 7 bases, with 11 bases of the junction left unmatched. The CDR3 contains 15 residues. Germline CDR1 and CDR2: SEHNR and FQNEAQ (reference sequence). CDR3 amino acids: CASSLSGTSTGEQYF. DNA for the CDR3: TGTGCCAGCAGCTTAAGTGGGACATCGACAGGGGAGCAGTACTTC.